These 29 T cell receptor beta chains share one sample of origin, sequenced in a study of T cell responses to AZD1222 COVID-19 vaccine (dated by TCRdb to the early 2020s). Library creation used the immunoSEQ multiplex PCR assay. As stored in TCRdb, this immuneACCESS dataset retains in-frame rearrangements with V and J assigned. A fraction of the clones does not appear; measured against another copy, unresolved V genes explain less than half of the discrepancy, and the remainder lacks a known reason. A total of 150,000 to 200,000 clones appear in this sample, 88% of them only once. The top ten clonotypes cover 11% of the sample. The time point label, read with the paper, signifies: about 28 days (+/-7) after the second vaccine dose. Sequencing used peripheral blood, obtained 28 days after the second AZD1222 dose. These receptor sequences come from an adult who received the AZD1222 COVID-19 vaccine.

The J gene is TRBJ2-7, the V gene TRBV19; D ambiguous. Germline assignment: CDR1 LNHDA and CDR2 SQIVND (reference sequence). V dropped 6 bases and J dropped 4 bases, with 13 bases sitting between them. The CDR3 consists of 13 residues. Here the CDR3 reads CASSQGSGYEQYF. The CDR3 nucleotides read TGTGCCAGTAGCCAAGGGTCCGGTTACGAGCAGTACTTC. The complete variable domain, with remaining parts taken from reference TRBV19 and TRBJ2-7, reads DGGITQSPKYLFRKEGQNVTLSCEQNLNHDAMYWYRQDPGQGLRLIYYSQIVNDFQKGDIAEGYSVSREKKESFPLTVTSAQKNPTAFYLCASSQGSGYEQYFGPGTRLTVT.

The chain employs TRBV6-1 and TRBJ1-2; 10 bases fit TRBD1. This CDR3 is built from 16 residues. J was trimmed by 2 bases and V by 4 bases; bases with no gene match: 7. Looked up from germline, CDR1 is MNHNS and CDR2 is SASEGT. The CDR3 protein is CASSASGTGVNYGYTF. The CDR3, as DNA: TGTGCCAGCAGTGCTTCCGGGACAGGGGTAAACTATGGCTACACCTTC.

The chain employs TRBV28 and TRBJ1-5, with a possible D match to TRBD1 (5 bases). The CDR3 extends over 14 amino acids. V lost 8 bases and J lost 3, with 14 bases in between. From germline, CDR1 is MDHEN and CDR2 SYDVKM. The CDR3 protein is CASRDGGFNQPQHF. CDR3 nucleotide sequence: TGTGCCAGCCGTGATGGGGGATTCAATCAGCCCCAGCATTTT.

The CDR3, as DNA: TGTGCCAGCAACACCCGGGGGGGGGACTACAATGAGCAGTTCTTC. This codes for CASNTRGGDYNEQFF. The rearrangement joins TRBV6-5 to TRBJ2-1, with 8 bases aligning to TRBD2. V trimming: 7 bases; J trimming: 3 bases; junction bases outside the gene matches: 8. Germline V gene sequence: CDR1 MNHEY, CDR2 SVGAGI. The CDR3 length is 15 residues.

J is TRBJ1-5 and V is TRBV27; D not certain. This CDR3 has 15 residues. V dropped 6 bases and J dropped 9 bases, with 21 bases sitting between them. Germline CDR1 MNHEY, CDR2 SMNVEV (reference sequence). Written as DNA, the CDR3 is TGTGCCAGCAGCTTCGGAGGGAGATCAGAGTTGCCCCAGCATTTT. It specifies CASSFGGRSELPQHF.

J is TRBJ2-7 and V is TRBV28, with 10 bases fitting TRBD2. The V and J ends lost 3 bases and 2 bases, in that order; junction bases with no gene match: 7. The CDR3 has 16 amino acids. Per germline, CDR1 MDHEN and CDR2 SYDVKM. The CDR3 nucleotides are TGTGCCAGCAGTTTTAGGGGGACTAGCGACACCTACGAGCAGTACTTC. Translating gives CASSFRGTSDTYEQYF.

This clone has just a few counts. This chain connects TRBV12-5 to TRBJ1-1; 7 bases match TRBD1. The ends lost 6 bases at V and 8 bases at J; junction bases unmatched: 6. The CDR3 sequence is 12 residues long. The germline CDR1 and CDR2 sequences are LGHNT and FRNRAP. CDR3 nucleotide sequence: TGTGCTAGTGGCCTGGGGACAGCAGAAGCTTTCTTT. Encoded protein: CASGLGTAEAFF.

This rearrangement joins TRBV11-3 to TRBJ2-1; no reliable D call. Trimming cost V 1 base and J 3 bases, with 7 bases left between them. The CDR3 covers 14 residues. CDR1 is SGHNT and CDR2 is YENEEA in the germline V gene. The CDR3 here is CASSLGAGYNEQFF. The CDR3 DNA is TGTGCCAGCAGCTTAGGGGCAGGCTACAATGAGCAGTTCTTC.

CDR3 DNA: TGTGCCAGCTCACCAACAGGACAGCGACCCTCTGGGGCCAACGTCCTGACTTTC. As protein: CASSPTGQRPSGANVLTF. The J gene is TRBJ2-6, the V gene TRBV18, with D possibly TRBD1 on 6 matching bases. V dropped 2 bases and J dropped 0 bases, with 14 bases sitting between them. CDR3 length equals 18 residues. The germline gives CDR1 KGHSH, CDR2 LQKENI.

This sequence joins TRBV6-1 and TRBJ1-3; no definite D call. Looked up from germline, CDR1 is MNHNS and CDR2 is SASEGT. The germline V and J ends were trimmed by 3 bases and 3 bases, with 9 bases remaining between them. CDR3 length equals 14 residues. In DNA, the CDR3 is TGTGCCAGCAGTGATGTACTGAGTGGAAACACCATATATTTT. It translates to CASSDVLSGNTIYF.

The chain uses TRBV30 and TRBJ1-2, with D maybe TRBD1 (5 bases). Between the trimmed V and J ends, which lost 3 bases and 6 bases, there was a span of 14 bases. This CDR3 is 13 amino acids long. Germline V gene data show CDR1 as GTSNPN and CDR2 as SVGIG (reference sequence). This CDR3 reads CAWSIRRGDGYTF. As DNA, the CDR3 is TGTGCCTGGAGCATCCGGAGGGGCGATGGCTACACCTTC.

This sequence joins TRBV19 and TRBJ2-1; D remains unclear. The CDR3 contains 13 residues. Between the trimmed V and J ends, which lost 5 bases and 5 bases, there was a span of 10 bases. Germline assignment: CDR1 LNHDA and CDR2 SQIVND (reference sequence). The CDR3 bases are TGTGCCAGTAGTCCCCAGGAGCACAATGAGCAGTTCTTC. This codes for CASSPQEHNEQFF.

The count of this clone is one. The CDR3 DNA reads TGTGCCAGTAAGGGACAGGGGAATGAAAAACTGTTTTTT. Residues: CASKGQGNEKLFF. This sequence joins TRBV7-9 and TRBJ1-4; TRBD1 aligns across 10 bases. Germline V gene data show CDR1 as SEHNR and CDR2 as FQNEAQ (reference sequence). V gave up 9 bases and J gave up 5 bases; unmatched junction bases: 3. The CDR3 covers 13 residues.

The chain employs TRBV3-1 (or the pseudogene TRBV3-2) and TRBJ1-1; possible D gene TRBD1, 5 bases. The CDR3 extends over 13 amino acids. V was clipped by 6 bases and J by 4 bases, with 12 bases between them. Germline CDR1 and CDR2: LGHDT and YNNKEL (reference sequence). The CDR3 bases are TGTGCCAGCAGACATCAGGGTGGCACTGAAGCTTTCTTT. It codes for CASRHQGGTEAFF.

The genes are TRBV5-6 and TRBJ1-6; no clear D. This CDR3 region has 16 residues. V was trimmed by 0 bases and J by 0 bases, leaving 7 bases between them. Germline values: CDR1 SGHDT, CDR2 YYEEEE. CDR3 loop: CASSLDGSSYNSPLHF. CDR3 nucleotides: TGTGCCAGCAGCTTGGACGGGAGCTCCTATAATTCACCCCTCCACTTT.

V gene TRBV5-4 combines with J gene TRBJ1-1, with D possibly being TRBD1 (5 bases). From germline, CDR1 is SGHNT and CDR2 YYREEE (reference sequence). V lost 7 bases and J 4 bases, leaving 11 bases between the germline ends. This CDR3 comprises 12 residues. The CDR3 DNA reads as TGTGCCAGCGGGGTTGACAGCACTGAAGCTTTCTTT. This sequence encodes CASGVDSTEAFF.

The chain recombines TRBV5-1 with TRBJ1-1; D not certain. The germline CDR1 and CDR2 sequences are SGHRS and YFSETQ. The CDR3 is 15 residues long. V shed 2 bases and J shed 0 bases, with 11 bases lying between them. CDR3 protein: CASSLGRLMNTEAFF. The DNA for the CDR3 is TGCGCCAGCAGCTTAGGTAGACTGATGAACACTGAAGCTTTCTTT.

V usage is TRBV6-5 and J usage is TRBJ2-7; TRBD1 or TRBD2 may be the D gene (5 bases each). The V gene's germline CDR1 is MNHEY and CDR2 SVGAGI. The CDR3 covers 15 residues. Trimming left V 5 bases short and J 5 bases short, with 19 bases between. The CDR3 nucleotides are TGTGCCAGCAGTCCCCGGGACGGCCTGTTTAACGAGCAGTACTTC. It is translated as CASSPRDGLFNEQYF.

V gene TRBV9 combines with J gene TRBJ2-4; 8 positions match TRBD2. CDR3 length: 14 residues. Germline CDR1 and CDR2: SGDLS and YYNGEE. V was pared by 4 bases and J by 8 bases, with 8 bases of the junction left unmatched. The CDR3 DNA follows: TGTGCCAGCAGCCCCGGGACTAGAGGGGACATTCAGTACTTC. Its translation is CASSPGTRGDIQYF.

The CDR3 DNA reads TGTGCCAGCAGTTTGGTGCAGACTTTAGCCAAAAACATTCAGTACTTC. Residues: CASSLVQTLAKNIQYF. This chain uses TRBV28 with TRBJ2-4; no reliable D call. With 3 bases removed from V and 0 bases from J, the gap between germline ends came to 12 bases. This CDR3 has 16 amino acids. Germline V gene data show CDR1 as MDHEN and CDR2 as SYDVKM.

V is TRBV7-3 and J is TRBJ2-1; 7 nucleotides match TRBD1. Germline V gives CDR1 SGHTA, CDR2 FQGTGA. This CDR3 comprises 14 residues. The V and J ends lost 5 bases and 7 bases, in that order; junction bases with no gene match: 8. Written as DNA, the CDR3 is TGTGCCAGCAGCCCTACAGGGGAGAGGAATGAGCAGTTCTTC. Residues: CASSPTGERNEQFF.

The chain joins TRBV13 to TRBJ2-7; D is perhaps TRBD1 (5 bases). CDR3 length: 15 residues. V lost 3 bases and J lost 2, with 14 bases in between. Looked up from germline, CDR1 is PRHDT and CDR2 is FYEKMQ (reference sequence). DNA for the CDR3: TGTGCCAGCAGCTTTCAGGGAACTTCAACCTACGAGCAGTACTTC. This codes for CASSFQGTSTYEQYF.

J is TRBJ2-2 and V is TRBV5-1, with 10 bases that match TRBD2. Germline V gene data show CDR1 as SGHRS and CDR2 as YFSETQ. V lost 2 bases and J lost 5; bases outside the gene matches: 3. This CDR3 comprises 15 residues. CDR3 loop: CASSLAGGQTGELFF. The CDR3 bases are TGCGCCAGCAGCTTAGCGGGGGGGCAAACCGGGGAGCTGTTTTTT.

As DNA, the CDR3 is TGTGCCAGCAGCCCCTCCGGACCGGTATTTGGGGAGCAGTACTTC. Encoded protein: CASSPSGPVFGEQYF. The V gene is TRBV13, the J gene TRBJ2-7; unclear D gene. The CDR3 is made up of 15 amino acids. V lost 5 bases to trimming and J lost 7 bases, with 21 bases between them. Germline CDR1 and CDR2: PRHDT and FYEKMQ (reference sequence).

The chain has TRBV19 and TRBJ2-7; 7 bases fit TRBD1. Unmatched junction bases numbered 6, after V lost 1 base and J lost 3 bases. Germline assignment: CDR1 LNHDA and CDR2 SQIVND (reference sequence). CDR3 length: 15 residues. CDR3 nucleotide sequence: TGTGCCAGTAGTATAGGTTACACAGGGGTCTACGAGCAGTACTTC. Its translation: CASSIGYTGVYEQYF.

The chain uses TRBV12-3 or TRBV12-4 and TRBJ2-7, with no clear D. This CDR3 region has 11 residues. The V end was cut by 3 bases, the J end by 5 bases, with 5 bases between. The CDR3 region is CASSLVNEQYF. The CDR3 coding sequence is TGTGCCAGCAGTTTGGTGAACGAGCAGTACTTC.

V and J are TRBV6-4 and TRBJ1-2; D gene unclear. The CDR3 has 17 amino acids. V lost 4 bases, J lost 0 bases, and 18 bases lay in between. Germline V gene sequence: CDR1 MRHNA, CDR2 SNTAGT. CDR3 amino acids: CASSAPPRHTANYGYTF. Here the CDR3 DNA reads TGTGCCAGCAGTGCCCCCCCTCGGCATACAGCTAACTATGGCTACACCTTC.

V gene TRBV6-5 combines with J gene TRBJ1-5; unclear D gene. The CDR3 is 15 amino acids. Germline V gene sequence: CDR1 MNHEY, CDR2 SVGAGI. The V end lost 5 bases, the J end lost 4 bases, and 15 bases lay between the germline ends. The CDR3 sequence is CASSPLREGNQPQHF. In DNA form, the CDR3 reads TGTGCCAGCAGTCCCCTGCGAGAGGGTAATCAGCCCCAGCATTTT.

This clone appeared once. The rearrangement joins TRBV27 to TRBJ2-5; tentative D call: TRBD1 (5 bases). The ends were cut back, 3 bases at V and 2 bases at J, with 7 bases in the middle. Germline V CDR1 and CDR2: MNHEY, SMNVEV (reference sequence). The CDR3 covers 13 residues. The CDR3 coding sequence is TGTGCCAGCAGTTTTACAGGACAAGAGACCCAGTACTTC. Translation gives CASSFTGQETQYF.